Reported below is one T cell receptor beta chain. Antigen unknown. Generated by immunoSEQ multiplex PCR, the TCRdb table keeps only in-frame clones and is missing some. In the table there are about 80,000 clones, 80% to 90% of which are singletons. The data derive from a study of OX40 agonist ivuxolimab in advanced cancers. The overall study: Partial responses, seen in three patients, involved one hepatocellular carcinoma and two cutaneous melanomas. Broader study findings: There was clonal expansion of CD4+ and CD8+ blood T cells by week 6 at 0.1 to 3.0 mg/kg.

Deletions cut 7 bases from V and 1 base from J, with 10 bases between. Germline CDR1 reads LNHDA; CDR2 reads SQIVND (reference sequence). There are 13 residues in the CDR3. This TCR came from an adult with an advanced solid tumor such as melanoma, head and neck, liver or kidney cancer. The chain recombines TRBV19 with TRBJ1-1; D gene uncertain. The sequencing here drew on CD4+ or CD8+ T cells sorted from blood, taken in a trial of the OX40 agonist ivuxolimab. In DNA form, the CDR3 reads TGTGCCAGTAAACCCCGACAGAACACTGAAGCTTTCTTT. This encodes CASKPRQNTEAFF.